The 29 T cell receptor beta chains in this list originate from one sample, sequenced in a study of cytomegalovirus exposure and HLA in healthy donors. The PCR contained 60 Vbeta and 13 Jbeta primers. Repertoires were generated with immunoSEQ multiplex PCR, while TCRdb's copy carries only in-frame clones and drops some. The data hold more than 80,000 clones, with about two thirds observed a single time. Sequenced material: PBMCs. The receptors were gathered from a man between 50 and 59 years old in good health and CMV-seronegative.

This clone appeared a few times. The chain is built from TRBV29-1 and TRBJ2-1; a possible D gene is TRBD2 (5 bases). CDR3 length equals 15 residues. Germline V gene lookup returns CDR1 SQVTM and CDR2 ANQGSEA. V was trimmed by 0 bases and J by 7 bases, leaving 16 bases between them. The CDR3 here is CSVEDPRGGENEQFF. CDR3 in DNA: TGCAGCGTTGAAGATCCTCGGGGTGGCGAGAATGAGCAGTTCTTC.

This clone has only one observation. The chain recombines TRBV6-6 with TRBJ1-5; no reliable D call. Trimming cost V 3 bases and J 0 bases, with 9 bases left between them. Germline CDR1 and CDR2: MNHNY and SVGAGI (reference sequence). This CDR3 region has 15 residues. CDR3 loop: CASSYSRNSNQPQHF. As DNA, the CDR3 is TGTGCCAGCAGTTATAGCCGGAATAGCAATCAGCCCCAGCATTTT.

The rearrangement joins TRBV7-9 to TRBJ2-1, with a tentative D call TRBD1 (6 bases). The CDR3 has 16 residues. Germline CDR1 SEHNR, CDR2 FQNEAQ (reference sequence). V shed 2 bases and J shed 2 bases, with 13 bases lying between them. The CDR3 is CASSLRSRGTYNEQFF. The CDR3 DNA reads TGTGCCAGCAGCTTACGAAGCAGGGGAACCTACAATGAGCAGTTCTTC.

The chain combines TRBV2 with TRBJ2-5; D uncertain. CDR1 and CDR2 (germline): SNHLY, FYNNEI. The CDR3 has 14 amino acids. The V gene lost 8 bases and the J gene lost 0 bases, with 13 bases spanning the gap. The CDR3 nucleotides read TGTGCCAGCGGAGAGACCGAGTACCAAGAGACCCAGTACTTC. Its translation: CASGETEYQETQYF.

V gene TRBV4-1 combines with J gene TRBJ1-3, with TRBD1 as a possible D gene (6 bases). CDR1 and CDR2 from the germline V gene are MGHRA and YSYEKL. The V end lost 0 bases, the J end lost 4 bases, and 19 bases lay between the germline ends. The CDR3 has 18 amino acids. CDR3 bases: TGCGCCAGCAGCCAAGACGGGTACAGGGAAATTTTCGGAAACACCATATATTTT. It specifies CASSQDGYREIFGNTIYF.

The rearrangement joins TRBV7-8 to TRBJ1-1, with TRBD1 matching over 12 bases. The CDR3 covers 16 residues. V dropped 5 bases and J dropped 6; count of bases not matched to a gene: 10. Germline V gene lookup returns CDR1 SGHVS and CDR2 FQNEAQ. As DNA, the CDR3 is TGTGCCAGCAGCGCCCGGGACAGGGGGCGGCGCGCTGAAGCTTTCTTT. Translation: CASSARDRGRRAEAFF.

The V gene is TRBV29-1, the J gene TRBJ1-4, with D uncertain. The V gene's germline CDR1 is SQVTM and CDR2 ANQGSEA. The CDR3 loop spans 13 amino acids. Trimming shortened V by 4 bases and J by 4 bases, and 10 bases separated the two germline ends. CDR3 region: CSVAGIDNEKLFF. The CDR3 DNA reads TGCAGCGTTGCCGGGATAGATAATGAAAAACTGTTTTTT.

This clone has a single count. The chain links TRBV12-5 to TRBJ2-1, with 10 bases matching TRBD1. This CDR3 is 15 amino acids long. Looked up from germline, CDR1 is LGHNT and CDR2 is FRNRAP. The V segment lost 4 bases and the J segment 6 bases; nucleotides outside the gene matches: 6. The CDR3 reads CASGSGTGAINEQFF. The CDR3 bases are TGTGCTAGTGGTTCCGGGACAGGGGCGATCAATGAGCAGTTCTTC.

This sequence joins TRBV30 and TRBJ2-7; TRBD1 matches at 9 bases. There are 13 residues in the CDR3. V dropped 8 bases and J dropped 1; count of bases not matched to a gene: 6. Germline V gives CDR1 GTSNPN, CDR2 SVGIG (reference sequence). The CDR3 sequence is CAGGQGQSYEQYF. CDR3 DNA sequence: TGTGCCGGAGGACAGGGGCAGTCCTACGAGCAGTACTTC.

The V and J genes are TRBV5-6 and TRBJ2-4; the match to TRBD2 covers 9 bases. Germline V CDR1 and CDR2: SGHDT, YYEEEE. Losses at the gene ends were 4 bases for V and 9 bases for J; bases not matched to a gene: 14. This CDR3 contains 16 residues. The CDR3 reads CASSLGRTDSGSIQYF. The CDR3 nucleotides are TGTGCCAGCAGCCTCGGAAGGACCGATAGCGGGAGCATTCAGTACTTC.

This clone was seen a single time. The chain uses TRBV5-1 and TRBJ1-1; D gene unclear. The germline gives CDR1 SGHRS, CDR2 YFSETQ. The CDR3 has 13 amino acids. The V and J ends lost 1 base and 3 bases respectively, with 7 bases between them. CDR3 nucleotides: TGCGCCAGCAGCTTGACAGTGGACACTGAAGCTTTCTTT. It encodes CASSLTVDTEAFF.

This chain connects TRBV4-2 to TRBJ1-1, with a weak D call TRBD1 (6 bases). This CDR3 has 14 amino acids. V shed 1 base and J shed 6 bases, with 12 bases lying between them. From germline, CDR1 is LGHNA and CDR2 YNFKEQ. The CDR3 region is CASSQGQEVAEAFF. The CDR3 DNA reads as TGTGCCAGCAGCCAAGGACAGGAAGTGGCTGAAGCTTTCTTT.

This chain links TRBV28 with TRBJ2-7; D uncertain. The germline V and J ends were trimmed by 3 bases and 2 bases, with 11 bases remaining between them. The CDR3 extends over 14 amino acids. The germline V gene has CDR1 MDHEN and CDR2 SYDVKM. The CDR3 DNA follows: TGTGCCAGCAGTTTCCTCGCAGATACCTACGAGCAGTACTTC. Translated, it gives CASSFLADTYEQYF. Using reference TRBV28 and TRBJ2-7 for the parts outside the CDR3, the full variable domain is DVKVTQSSRYLVKRTGEKVFLECVQDMDHENMFWYRQDPGLGLRLIYFSYDVKMKEKGDIPEGYSVSREKKERFSLILESASTNQTSMYLCASSFLADTYEQYFGPGTRLTVT.

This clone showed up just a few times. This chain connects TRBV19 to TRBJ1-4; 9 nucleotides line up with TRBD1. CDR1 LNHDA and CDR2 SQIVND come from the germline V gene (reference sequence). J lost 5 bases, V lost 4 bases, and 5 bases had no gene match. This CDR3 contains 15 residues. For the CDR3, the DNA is TGTGCCAGTAGTAGGAGAGGGACAGGGAATGAAAAACTGTTTTTT. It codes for CASSRRGTGNEKLFF. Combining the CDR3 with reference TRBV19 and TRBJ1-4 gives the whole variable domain DGGITQSPKYLFRKEGQNVTLSCEQNLNHDAMYWYRQDPGQGLRLIYYSQIVNDFQKGDIAEGYSVSREKKESFPLTVTSAQKNPTAFYLCASSRRGTGNEKLFFGSGTQLSVL.

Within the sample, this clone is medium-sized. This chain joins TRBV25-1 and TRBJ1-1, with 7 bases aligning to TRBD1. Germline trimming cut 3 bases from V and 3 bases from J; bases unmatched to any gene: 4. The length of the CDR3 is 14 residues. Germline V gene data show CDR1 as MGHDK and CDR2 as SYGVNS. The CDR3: CASSEATGYTEAFF. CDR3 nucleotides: TGTGCCAGCAGTGAGGCGACAGGGTACACTGAAGCTTTCTTT.

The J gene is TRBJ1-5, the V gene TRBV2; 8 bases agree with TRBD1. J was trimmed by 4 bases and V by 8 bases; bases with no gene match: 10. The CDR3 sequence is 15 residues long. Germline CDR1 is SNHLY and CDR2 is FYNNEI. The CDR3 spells CASLGQGTGNQPQHF. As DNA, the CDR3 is TGTGCCAGCCTCGGACAGGGAACGGGTAATCAGCCCCAGCATTTT.

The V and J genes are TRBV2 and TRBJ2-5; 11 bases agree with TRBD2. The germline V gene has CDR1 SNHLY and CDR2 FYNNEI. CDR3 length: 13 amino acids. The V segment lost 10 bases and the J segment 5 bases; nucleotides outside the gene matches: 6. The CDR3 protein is CAITTSGDETQYF. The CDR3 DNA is TGTGCCATCACGACTAGCGGGGACGAGACCCAGTACTTC.

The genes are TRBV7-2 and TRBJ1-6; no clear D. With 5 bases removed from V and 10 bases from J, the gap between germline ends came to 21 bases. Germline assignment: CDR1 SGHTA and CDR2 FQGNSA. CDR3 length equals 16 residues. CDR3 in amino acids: CASSLHNSQSNSPLHF. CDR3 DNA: TGTGCCAGCAGCCTCCACAACAGCCAGTCGAACTCACCCCTCCACTTT.

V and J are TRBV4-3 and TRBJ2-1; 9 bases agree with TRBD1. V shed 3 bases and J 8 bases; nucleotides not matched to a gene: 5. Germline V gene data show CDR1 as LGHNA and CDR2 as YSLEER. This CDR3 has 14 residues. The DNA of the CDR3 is TGCGCCAGCAGCCACCTGGACAGGGGAGATGAGCAGTTCTTC. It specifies CASSHLDRGDEQFF.

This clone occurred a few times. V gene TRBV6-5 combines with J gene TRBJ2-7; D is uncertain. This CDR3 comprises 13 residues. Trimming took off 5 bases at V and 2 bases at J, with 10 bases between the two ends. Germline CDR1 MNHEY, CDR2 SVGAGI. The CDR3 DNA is TGTGCCAGCAGTGGTCCACTACCCTACGAGCAGTACTTC. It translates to CASSGPLPYEQYF.

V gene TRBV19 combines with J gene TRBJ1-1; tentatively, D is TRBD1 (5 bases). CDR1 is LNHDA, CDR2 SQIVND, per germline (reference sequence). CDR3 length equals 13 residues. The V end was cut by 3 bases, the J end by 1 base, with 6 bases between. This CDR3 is CASSITGNTEAFF. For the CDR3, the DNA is TGTGCCAGTAGTATTACAGGGAACACTGAAGCTTTCTTT. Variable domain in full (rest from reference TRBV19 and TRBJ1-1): DGGITQSPKYLFRKEGQNVTLSCEQNLNHDAMYWYRQDPGQGLRLIYYSQIVNDFQKGDIAEGYSVSREKKESFPLTVTSAQKNPTAFYLCASSITGNTEAFFGQGTRLTVV.

The CDR3 protein is CASSPGGLGRGNEQFF. In nucleotides, the CDR3 is TGTGCCAGCAGCCCCGGAGGACTAGGCCGGGGCAATGAGCAGTTCTTC. The chain employs TRBV7-2 and TRBJ2-1; TRBD2 agrees at 7 bases. Germline CDR1 is SGHTA and CDR2 is FQGNSA. The V segment lost 5 bases and the J segment 6 bases; nucleotides outside the gene matches: 13. The CDR3 loop spans 16 amino acids.

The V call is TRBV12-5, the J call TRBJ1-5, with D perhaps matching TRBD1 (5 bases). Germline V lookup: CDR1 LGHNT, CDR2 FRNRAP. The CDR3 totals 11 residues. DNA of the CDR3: TGTCCAACGACAGCTAATCAGCCCCAGCATTTT. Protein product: CPTTANQPQHF.

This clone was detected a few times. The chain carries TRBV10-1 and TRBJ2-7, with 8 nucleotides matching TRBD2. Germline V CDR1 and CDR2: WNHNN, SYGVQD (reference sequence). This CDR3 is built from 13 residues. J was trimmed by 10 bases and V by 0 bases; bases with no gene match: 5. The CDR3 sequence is CASSESERESQYV. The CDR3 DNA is TGCGCCAGCAGTGAGTCGGAGCGGGAGTCTCAGTACGTC.

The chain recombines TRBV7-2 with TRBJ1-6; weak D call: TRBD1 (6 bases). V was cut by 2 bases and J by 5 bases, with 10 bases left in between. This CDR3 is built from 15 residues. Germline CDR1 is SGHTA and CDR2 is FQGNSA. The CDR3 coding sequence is TGTGCCAGCAGCTTAATCGGACAGCATAATTCACCCCTCCACTTT. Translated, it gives CASSLIGQHNSPLHF.

The CDR3 DNA is TGTGCCAGCACCTGGACTAGCGGGAGCGAGCAGTTCTTC. This translates into CASTWTSGSEQFF. The chain links TRBV6-1 to TRBJ2-1; 13 bases are shared with TRBD2. Germline CDR1 and CDR2: MNHNS and SASEGT. V shed 7 bases, J shed 10 bases, and the junction held 4 bases outside the gene matches. The CDR3 is 13 residues long.

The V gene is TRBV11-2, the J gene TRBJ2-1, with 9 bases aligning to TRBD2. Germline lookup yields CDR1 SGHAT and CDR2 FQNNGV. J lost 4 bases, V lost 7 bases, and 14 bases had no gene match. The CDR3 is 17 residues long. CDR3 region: CASTQSRGSGRYNEQFF. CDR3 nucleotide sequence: TGTGCCAGCACCCAATCTCGGGGTAGCGGGAGATACAATGAGCAGTTCTTC. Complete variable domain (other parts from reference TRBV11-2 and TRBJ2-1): EAGVAQSPRYKIIEKRQSVAFWCNPISGHATLYWYQQILGQGPKLLIQFQNNGVVDDSQLPKDRFSAERLKGVDSTLKIQPAKLEDSAVYLCASTQSRGSGRYNEQFFGPGTRLTVL.

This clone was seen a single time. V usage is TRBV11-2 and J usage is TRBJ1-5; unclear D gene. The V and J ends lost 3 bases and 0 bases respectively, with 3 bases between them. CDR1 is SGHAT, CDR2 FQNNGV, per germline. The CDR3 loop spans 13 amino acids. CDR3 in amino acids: CASSFSSNQPQHF. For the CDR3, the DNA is TGTGCCAGCAGCTTCTCTAGCAATCAGCCCCAGCATTTT.

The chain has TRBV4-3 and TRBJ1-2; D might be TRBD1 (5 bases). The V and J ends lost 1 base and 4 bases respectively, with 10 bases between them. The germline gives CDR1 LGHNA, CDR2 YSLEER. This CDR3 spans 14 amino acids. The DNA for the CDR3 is TGCGCCAGCAGCCAAGCGAGACAGTCCTATGGCTACACCTTC. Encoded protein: CASSQARQSYGYTF.